This passage covers 23 T cell receptor beta chains from one sample sequenced in a study of T cell repertoires in cytomegalovirus infection. Using its own MiXCR run on the reads, TCRdb lists one record per CDR3 protein. Of around 740,000 distinct CDR3 sequences listed, roughly a third are singletons. Sequencing was done on a sample of PBMCs. These receptors were collected from a human donor in good health (CMV status not recorded). Some clones in this sample may be carry-over from other donors' samples.

The DNA of the CDR3 is TGTGCCAGTAAACCACGGGGAGGGGCCAATGGTCCCGGGGAGCTGTTTTTT. It is translated as CASKPRGGANGPGELFF. J is TRBJ2-2 and V is TRBV19; 7 nucleotides agree with TRBD2. The CDR3 has 17 amino acids. Germline V CDR1 and CDR2: LNHDA, SQIVND (reference sequence). Germline trimming cut 7 bases from V and 6 bases from J; bases unmatched to any gene: 17.

This clonotype was detected a few times. V is TRBV30 and J is TRBJ2-5; a weak D match, TRBD1 (6 bases). This CDR3 has 13 residues. Germline CDR1 reads GTSNPN; CDR2 reads SVGIG (reference sequence). The V end was cut by 2 bases, the J end by 5 bases, with 12 bases between. In DNA, the CDR3 is TGTGCCTGGAGTTCAGGGGCCGGGGAGACCCAGTACTTC. It codes for CAWSSGAGETQYF.

This clonotype was found many times. V usage is TRBV7-2 and J usage is TRBJ2-7; weak D call: TRBD2 (5 bases). Per germline, CDR1 SGHTA and CDR2 FQGNSA. V was trimmed by 5 bases and J by 6 bases, leaving 17 bases between them. CDR3 length: 14 amino acids. The CDR3 nucleotides are TGTGCCAGCAGCCTAGAGGGCTCCTTGGGCGAGCAGTACTTC. As protein: CASSLEGSLGEQYF.

The J gene is TRBJ1-4, the V gene TRBV20-1; D not resolved. Germline CDR1 and CDR2: DFQATT and SNEGSKA (reference sequence). The V gene lost 1 base and the J gene lost 3 bases, with 6 bases spanning the gap. CDR3 length: 13 residues. The DNA for the CDR3 is TGCAGTGCTAGAGGAGGGCCTAATGAAAAACTGTTTTTT. This translates into CSARGGPNEKLFF.

This clonotype was observed a few times. V gene TRBV5-1 combines with J gene TRBJ2-2; TRBD1 matches 7 bases. V was pared by 4 bases and J by 5 bases, with 8 bases of the junction left unmatched. The CDR3 totals 15 residues. Germline V lookup: CDR1 SGHRS, CDR2 YFSETQ. As DNA, the CDR3 is TGCGCCAGCAGCCCCGGAGAGGGGGCGACCGGGGAGCTGTTTTTT. This sequence encodes CASSPGEGATGELFF.

This clonotype appeared a few times. The chain joins TRBV6-6 to TRBJ2-2; 7 nucleotides align to TRBD2. The CDR3 consists of 12 residues. The V gene's germline CDR1 is MNHNY and CDR2 SVGAGI (reference sequence). J lost 6 bases, V lost 7 bases, and 2 bases had no gene match. CDR3 region: CASKAGPGELFF. The CDR3 nucleotides read TGTGCCAGCAAAGCGGGGCCCGGGGAGCTGTTTTTT.

This clonotype occurred a few times. The chain recombines TRBV7-2 with TRBJ1-3; D not certain. V was pared by 1 base and J by 6 bases, with 10 bases between. The length of the CDR3 is 14 residues. The germline V gene encodes CDR1 SGHTA and CDR2 FQGNSA. The CDR3 here is CASSLGGGENTIYF. The CDR3 DNA sequence: TGTGCCAGCAGCTTAGGGGGTGGGGAAAACACCATATATTTT.

This clonotype was picked up many times. CDR3 nucleotide sequence: TGCGCCAGCAGCCAAGAGGGAGGTCGAGACACGAGCTACGAGCAGTACTTC. Its protein product is CASSQEGGRDTSYEQYF. V is TRBV4-1 and J is TRBJ2-7, with D possibly matching TRBD2 (6 bases). The germline gives CDR1 MGHRA, CDR2 YSYEKL. With 0 bases removed from V and 3 bases from J, the gap between germline ends came to 18 bases. This CDR3 has 17 amino acids.

The genes are TRBV6-2 or TRBV6-3 and TRBJ2-7, with 10 nucleotides matching TRBD1. Germline CDR1 is MNHEY and CDR2 is SVGEGT. After removal of 6 bases from V and 5 bases from J, the junction contained 10 bases not matched to a gene. CDR3 length equals 15 residues. CDR3 loop: CASSRRNDRGHEQYF. The CDR3 nucleotides are TGTGCCAGCAGCCGCCGGAACGACAGGGGGCACGAGCAGTACTTC.

J is TRBJ2-3 and V is TRBV7-3; no clear D gene. V was cut by 0 bases and J by 2 bases, with 9 bases left in between. This CDR3 is built from 15 residues. The V gene's germline CDR1 is SGHTA and CDR2 FQGTGA. CDR3 in amino acids: CASSLTSRATDTQYF. The CDR3 DNA sequence: TGTGCCAGCAGCTTAACGTCCAGAGCCACAGATACGCAGTATTTT. Using reference TRBV7-3 and TRBJ2-3 for the parts outside the CDR3, the full variable domain is GAGVSQTPSNKVTEKGKYVELRCDPISGHTALYWYRQSLGQGPEFLIYFQGTGAADDSGLPNDRFFAVRPEGSVSTLKIQRTERGDSAVYLCASSLTSRATDTQYFGPGTRLTVL.

This clonotype appeared a few times. This chain joins TRBV6-1 and TRBJ1-5, with 8 bases identical to TRBD1. V dropped 5 bases and J dropped 4; count of bases not matched to a gene: 13. Per germline, CDR1 MNHNS and CDR2 SASEGT. This CDR3 region has 17 residues. This chain's CDR3 is CASSHDRTGFRNQPQHF. The DNA for the CDR3 is TGTGCCAGCAGTCACGACCGGACAGGGTTTAGGAATCAGCCCCAGCATTTT.

The chain employs TRBV6-6 and TRBJ2-3; perhaps TRBD2 as D (6 bases). CDR3 length equals 16 residues. Trimming stripped 2 bases from V and 3 bases from J, with 15 bases between. Germline V gene sequence: CDR1 MNHNY, CDR2 SVGAGI (reference sequence). The CDR3 loop reads CASSYRRGRSTDTQYF. The CDR3, as DNA: TGTGCCAGCAGTTACCGCCGAGGGAGGAGTACAGATACGCAGTATTTT.

This CDR3 is CSAPKVRVRDGYTF. CDR3 nucleotides: TGCAGTGCTCCGAAAGTAAGGGTCCGGGATGGCTACACCTTC. The gene calls are TRBV20-1 and TRBJ1-2; no clear D. The germline CDR1 and CDR2 sequences are DFQATT and SNEGSKA (reference sequence). The CDR3 is made up of 14 amino acids. Trimming stripped 5 bases from V and 6 bases from J, with 19 bases between.

The rearrangement links TRBV20-1 to TRBJ2-3; the match to TRBD1 covers 9 bases. CDR3 length: 15 amino acids. CDR1 and CDR2 (germline): DFQATT, SNEGSKA (reference sequence). J gave up 2 bases and V 3 bases, and 6 bases lay outside the gene matches. In nucleotides, the CDR3 is TGCAGTGCTAGTCGACAGGGGGGACCCACAGATACGCAGTATTTT. Protein sequence: CSASRQGGPTDTQYF.

The chain couples TRBV15 to TRBJ1-3, with a tentative D call TRBD1 (6 bases). Germline-derived CDR1 and CDR2 are LNHNV and YYDKDF (reference sequence). V lost 8 bases to trimming and J lost 0 bases, with 8 bases between them. This CDR3 spans 13 amino acids. The DNA for the CDR3 is TGTGCCACCGAAGGGGGCTCTGGAAACACCATATATTTT. It specifies CATEGGSGNTIYF. Combining the CDR3 with reference TRBV15 and TRBJ1-3 gives the whole variable domain DAMVIQNPRYQVTQFGKPVTLSCSQTLNHNVMYWYQQKSSQAPKLLFHYYDKDFNNEADTPDNFQSRRPNTSFCFLDIRSPGLGDTAMYLCATEGGSGNTIYFGEGSWLTVV.

This clonotype was found a few times. The V call is TRBV7-9, the J call TRBJ2-7, with TRBD1 matching over 7 bases. The CDR3 runs 14 residues. Germline loops: CDR1 SEHNR, CDR2 FQNEAQ (reference sequence). J lost 6 bases, V lost 5 bases, and 10 bases had no gene match. CDR3 bases: TGTGCCAGCAGCCCACCGACAGGGACCGGCGAGCAGTACTTC. Residues: CASSPPTGTGEQYF.

The CDR3 is CARGLGGRDGYTF. The CDR3 DNA is TGTGCTAGGGGCCTAGGGGGGCGGGATGGCTACACCTTC. The chain couples TRBV12-5 to TRBJ1-2, with D perhaps TRBD1 (6 bases). Germline CDR1 LGHNT, CDR2 FRNRAP. V was pared by 9 bases and J by 6 bases, with 17 bases between. The CDR3 length is 13 residues.

Comment on this clonotype: This clone may be a read error of a much larger clone one base away. The chain uses TRBV11-1 and TRBJ2-7, with TRBD2 matching 7 bases. With V trimmed by 5 bases and J by 2 bases, 6 bases remained unmatched. From germline, CDR1 is SGHAT and CDR2 FQDESV (reference sequence). The CDR3 is made up of 14 amino acids. In nucleotides, the CDR3 is TGTGCCAGCAGCAAAGTGGGACTACCCTACGAGCAGTACTTC. Amino acid sequence: CASSKVGLPYEQYF.

The rearrangement joins TRBV6-8 to TRBJ2-1; no clear D gene. The CDR3 extends over 15 amino acids. CDR1 and CDR2 (germline): MNHGY, SAAAGT. Trimming removed 6 bases from V and 2 bases from J, with 14 bases in between. Written as DNA, the CDR3 is TGTGCCAGCAGCCCGCGTCAGGATCCCTACAATGAGCAGTTCTTC. It yields the protein CASSPRQDPYNEQFF.

This clonotype was found a few times. This sequence joins TRBV6-5 and TRBJ1-2; 9 bases align to TRBD1. V lost 4 bases, J lost 2 bases, and 5 bases stayed unmatched. Germline CDR1 is MNHEY and CDR2 is SVGAGI. This CDR3 spans 15 amino acids. CDR3 residues: CASSWTGEGNYGYTF. In DNA, the CDR3 is TGTGCCAGCAGTTGGACAGGGGAGGGGAACTATGGCTACACCTTC.

V and J are TRBV5-1 and TRBJ1-4; no firm D call. The CDR3 totals 16 residues. The germline V gene encodes CDR1 SGHRS and CDR2 YFSETQ. V was shortened by 0 bases and J by 0 bases, with 9 bases between the two germline ends. As DNA, the CDR3 is TGCGCCAGCAGCTTGGATCTCAGCCCAACTAATGAAAAACTGTTTTTT. The encoded protein is CASSLDLSPTNEKLFF.

This clonotype appeared a few times. The genes are TRBV7-9 and TRBJ2-5, with 11 positions matching TRBD1. The junction had 0 bases not matched to a gene; V was cut back by 6 bases and J by 3 bases. The CDR3 contains 13 residues. The germline V gene has CDR1 SEHNR and CDR2 FQNEAQ (reference sequence). The CDR3 DNA reads as TGTGCCAGCAGGGGACAGGGGGAAGAGACCCAGTACTTC. Protein sequence: CASRGQGEETQYF.

The gene calls are TRBV20-1 and TRBJ2-5; the match to TRBD2 covers 9 bases. Trimming cost V 1 base and J 0 bases; bases outside gene matches: 3. CDR1 is DFQATT, CDR2 SNEGSKA, per germline (reference sequence). This CDR3 region has 15 residues. Here the CDR3 reads CSARAIAGDQETQYF. In nucleotides, the CDR3 is TGCAGTGCTAGAGCTATAGCGGGGGACCAAGAGACCCAGTACTTC.